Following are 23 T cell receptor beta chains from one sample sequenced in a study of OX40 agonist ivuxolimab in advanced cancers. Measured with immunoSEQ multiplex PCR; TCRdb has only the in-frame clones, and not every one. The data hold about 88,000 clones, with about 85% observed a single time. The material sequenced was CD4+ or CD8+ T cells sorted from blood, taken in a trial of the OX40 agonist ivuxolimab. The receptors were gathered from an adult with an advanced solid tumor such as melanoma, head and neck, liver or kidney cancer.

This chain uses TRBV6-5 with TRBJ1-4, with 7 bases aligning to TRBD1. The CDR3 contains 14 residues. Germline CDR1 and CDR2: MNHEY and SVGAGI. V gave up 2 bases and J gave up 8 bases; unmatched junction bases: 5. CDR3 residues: CASSYDREGEKLFF. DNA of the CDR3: TGTGCCAGCAGTTACGACAGGGAGGGAGAAAAACTGTTTTTT.

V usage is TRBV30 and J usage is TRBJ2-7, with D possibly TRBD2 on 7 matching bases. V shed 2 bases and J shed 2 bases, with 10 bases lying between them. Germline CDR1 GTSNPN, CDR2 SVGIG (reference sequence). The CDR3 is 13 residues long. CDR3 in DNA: TGTGCCTGGAGTCGGGGGGCGGCCTACGAGCAGTACTTC. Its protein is CAWSRGAAYEQYF.

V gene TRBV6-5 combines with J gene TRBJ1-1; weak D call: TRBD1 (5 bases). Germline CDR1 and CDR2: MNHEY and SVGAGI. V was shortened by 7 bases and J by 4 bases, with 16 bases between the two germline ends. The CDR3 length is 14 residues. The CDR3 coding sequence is TGTGCCAGCATCCTCGATGGACAATCCACTGAAGCTTTCTTT. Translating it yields CASILDGQSTEAFF.

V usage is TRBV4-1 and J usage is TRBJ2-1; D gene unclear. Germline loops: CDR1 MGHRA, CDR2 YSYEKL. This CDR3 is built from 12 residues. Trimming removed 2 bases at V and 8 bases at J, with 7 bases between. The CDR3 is CASSQTAYEQFF. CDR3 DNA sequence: TGCGCCAGCAGCCAAACCGCCTATGAGCAGTTCTTC.

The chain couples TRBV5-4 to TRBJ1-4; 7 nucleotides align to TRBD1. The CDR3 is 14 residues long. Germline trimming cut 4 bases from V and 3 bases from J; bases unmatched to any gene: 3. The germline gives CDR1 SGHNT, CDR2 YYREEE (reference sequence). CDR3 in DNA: TGTGCCAGCAGCCGACAGGGTTCTAATGAAAAACTGTTTTTT. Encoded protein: CASSRQGSNEKLFF.

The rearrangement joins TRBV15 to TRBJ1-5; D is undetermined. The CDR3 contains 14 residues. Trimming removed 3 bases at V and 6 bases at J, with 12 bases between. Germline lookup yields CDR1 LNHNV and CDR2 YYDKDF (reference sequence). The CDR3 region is CATSSLDPFQPQHF. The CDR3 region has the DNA TGTGCCACCAGCAGTCTCGACCCATTTCAGCCCCAGCATTTT.

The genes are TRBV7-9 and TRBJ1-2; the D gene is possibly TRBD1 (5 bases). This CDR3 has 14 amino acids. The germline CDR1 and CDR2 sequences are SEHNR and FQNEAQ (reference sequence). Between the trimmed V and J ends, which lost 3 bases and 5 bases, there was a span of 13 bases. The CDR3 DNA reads TGTGCCAGCAGCTTTCAGGGTCAGGTGTATGGCTACACCTTC. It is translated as CASSFQGQVYGYTF.

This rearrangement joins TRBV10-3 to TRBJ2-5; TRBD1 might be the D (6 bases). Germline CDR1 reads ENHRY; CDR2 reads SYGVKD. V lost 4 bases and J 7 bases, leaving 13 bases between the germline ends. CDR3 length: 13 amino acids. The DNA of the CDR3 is TGTGCCATCAGTGCAGGGGAGCAGGGGACCCAGTACTTC. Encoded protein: CAISAGEQGTQYF.

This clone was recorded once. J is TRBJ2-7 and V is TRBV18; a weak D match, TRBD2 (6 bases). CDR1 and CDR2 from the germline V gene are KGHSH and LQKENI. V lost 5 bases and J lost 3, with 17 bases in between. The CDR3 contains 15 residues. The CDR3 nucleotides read TGTGCCAGCTCATCTCGGGACGGAGGGGTCTACGAGCAGTACGTC. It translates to CASSSRDGGVYEQYV.

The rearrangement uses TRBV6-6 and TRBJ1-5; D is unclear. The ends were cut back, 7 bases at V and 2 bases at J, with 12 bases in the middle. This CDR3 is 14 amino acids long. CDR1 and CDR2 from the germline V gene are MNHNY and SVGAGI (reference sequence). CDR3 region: CASTLARGNQPQHF. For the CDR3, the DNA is TGTGCCAGCACCCTGGCTCGGGGCAATCAGCCCCAGCATTTT.

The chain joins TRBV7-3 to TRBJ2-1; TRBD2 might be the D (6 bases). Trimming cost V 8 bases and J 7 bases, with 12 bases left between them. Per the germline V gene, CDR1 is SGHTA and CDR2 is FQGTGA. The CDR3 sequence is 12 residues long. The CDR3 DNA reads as TGTGCCAGCGGACTGACTAGTAATGAGCAGTTCTTC. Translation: CASGLTSNEQFF.

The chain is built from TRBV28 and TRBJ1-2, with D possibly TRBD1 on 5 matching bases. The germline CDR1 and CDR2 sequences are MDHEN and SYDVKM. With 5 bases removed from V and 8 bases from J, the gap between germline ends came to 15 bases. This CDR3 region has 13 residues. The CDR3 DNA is TGTGCCAGCAGTACCCGACAGAGGGAAGGCTACACCTTC. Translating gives CASSTRQREGYTF.

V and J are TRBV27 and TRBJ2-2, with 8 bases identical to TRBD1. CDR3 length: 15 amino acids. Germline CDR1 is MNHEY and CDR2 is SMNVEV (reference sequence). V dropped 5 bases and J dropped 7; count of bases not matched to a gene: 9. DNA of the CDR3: TGTGCCAGCAGTCCGGACAGGGTCCGTCTCGGGGAGCTGTTTTTT. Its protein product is CASSPDRVRLGELFF.

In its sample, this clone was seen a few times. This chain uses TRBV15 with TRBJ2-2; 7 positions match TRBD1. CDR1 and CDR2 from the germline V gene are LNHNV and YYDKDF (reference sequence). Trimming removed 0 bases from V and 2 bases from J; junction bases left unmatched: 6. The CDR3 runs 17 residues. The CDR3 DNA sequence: TGTGCCACCAGCAGAGAGTGGGGGACAGTTAACACCGGGGAGCTGTTTTTT. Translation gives CATSREWGTVNTGELFF. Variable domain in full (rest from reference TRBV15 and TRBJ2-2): DAMVIQNPRYQVTQFGKPVTLSCSQTLNHNVMYWYQQKSSQAPKLLFHYYDKDFNNEADTPDNFQSRRPNTSFCFLDIRSPGLGDTAMYLCATSREWGTVNTGELFFGEGSRLTVL.

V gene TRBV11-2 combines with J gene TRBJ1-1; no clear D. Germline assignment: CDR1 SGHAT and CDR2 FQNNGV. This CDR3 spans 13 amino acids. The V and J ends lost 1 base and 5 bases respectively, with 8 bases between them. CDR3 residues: CASSLVLGTEAFF. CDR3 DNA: TGTGCCAGCAGCTTAGTCCTAGGGACTGAAGCTTTCTTT.

Here the CDR3 DNA reads TGTGCCAGCAGCTCGGCAGGAGGAGTTAACTATGGCTACACCTTC. It codes for CASSSAGGVNYGYTF. The chain links TRBV5-5 to TRBJ1-2; D unclear. From germline, CDR1 is SGHKS and CDR2 YYEKEE (reference sequence). CDR3 length equals 15 residues. V dropped 3 bases and J dropped 1 base, with 13 bases sitting between them. Combining the CDR3 with reference TRBV5-5 and TRBJ1-2 gives the whole variable domain DAGVTQSPTHLIKTRGQQVTLRCSPISGHKSVSWYQQVLGQGPQFIFQYYEKEERGRGNFPDRFSARQFPNYSSELNVNALLLGDSALYLCASSSAGGVNYGYTFGSGTRLTVV.

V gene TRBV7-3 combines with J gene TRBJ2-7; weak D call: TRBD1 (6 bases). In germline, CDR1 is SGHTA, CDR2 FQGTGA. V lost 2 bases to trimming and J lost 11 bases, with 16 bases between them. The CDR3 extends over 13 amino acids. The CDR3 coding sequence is TGTGCCAGCAGCTTAGTCGTGACAGGTCTTAAGTACTTC. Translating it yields CASSLVVTGLKYF.

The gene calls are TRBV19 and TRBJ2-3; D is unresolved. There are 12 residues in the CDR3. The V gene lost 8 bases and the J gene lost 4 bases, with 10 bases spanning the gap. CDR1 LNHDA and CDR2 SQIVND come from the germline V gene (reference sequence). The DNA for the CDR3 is TGTGCCAGTTCTACTACTTCAGATACGCAGTATTTT. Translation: CASSTTSDTQYF.

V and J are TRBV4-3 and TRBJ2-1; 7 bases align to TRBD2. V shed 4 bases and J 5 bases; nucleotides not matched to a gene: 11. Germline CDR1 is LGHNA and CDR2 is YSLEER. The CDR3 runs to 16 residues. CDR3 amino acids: CASSPRGASGNNEQFF. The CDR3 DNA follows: TGCGCCAGCAGCCCCCGCGGGGCTAGCGGAAACAATGAGCAGTTCTTC.

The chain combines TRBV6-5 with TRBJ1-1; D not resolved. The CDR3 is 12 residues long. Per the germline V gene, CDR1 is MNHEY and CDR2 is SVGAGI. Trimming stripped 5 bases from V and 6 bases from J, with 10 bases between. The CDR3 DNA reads TGTGCCAGCAGTCCCGGACTCGCTGAAGCTTTCTTT. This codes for CASSPGLAEAFF.

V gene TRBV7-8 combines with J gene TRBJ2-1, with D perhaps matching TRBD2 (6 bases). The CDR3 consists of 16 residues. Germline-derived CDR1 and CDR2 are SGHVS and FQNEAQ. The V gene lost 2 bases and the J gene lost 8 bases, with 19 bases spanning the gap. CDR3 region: CASSLPPRLGRDEQFF. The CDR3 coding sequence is TGTGCCAGCAGCTTACCTCCCCGACTAGGGCGCGATGAGCAGTTCTTC.

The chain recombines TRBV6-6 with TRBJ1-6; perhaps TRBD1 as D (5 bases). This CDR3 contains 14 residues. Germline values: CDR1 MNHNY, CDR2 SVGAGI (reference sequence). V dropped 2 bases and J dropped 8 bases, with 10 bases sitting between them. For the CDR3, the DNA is TGTGCCAGCAGTTACGCGGGGGGGGATTCACCCCTCCACTTT. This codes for CASSYAGGDSPLHF.

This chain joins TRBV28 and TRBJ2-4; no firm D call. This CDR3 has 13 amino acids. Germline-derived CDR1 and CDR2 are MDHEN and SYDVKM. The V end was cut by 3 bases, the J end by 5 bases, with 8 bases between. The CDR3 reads CASSLPAENIQYF. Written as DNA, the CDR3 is TGTGCCAGCAGTTTGCCGGCAGAAAACATTCAGTACTTC.